These 11 T cell receptor beta chains came from one sample sequenced in a study of radiotherapy plus CTLA-4 blockade in lung cancer. Here immunoSEQ multiplex PCR was the method, and the copy in TCRdb shows in-frame clones only, minus some. Of under 70,000 clones in the sample, roughly 80% were seen once. The sequencing used peripheral blood, collected from a patient treated with radiotherapy plus ipilimumab. Receptors were obtained from a human donor with non-small cell lung cancer who had a complete response to radiotherapy plus ipilimumab.

V and J are TRBV14 and TRBJ1-1, with D unresolved. In germline, CDR1 is SGHDN, CDR2 FVKESK. The CDR3 consists of 15 residues. V was cut by 7 bases and J by 0 bases, with 15 bases left in between. As DNA, the CDR3 is TGTGCCAGCACCCGACGTGGGGTTGTGAACACTGAAGCTTTCTTT. Translated: CASTRRGVVNTEAFF.

This chain links TRBV7-8 with TRBJ1-5; 7 bases map to TRBD1. There are 13 residues in the CDR3. V trimming: 5 bases; J trimming: 7 bases; junction bases outside the gene matches: 5. Germline V gene sequence: CDR1 SGHVS, CDR2 FQNEAQ. CDR3 DNA: TGTGCCAGCAGCCACGACAGGGAGCAGCCCCAGCATTTT. Translation: CASSHDREQPQHF. Combining the CDR3 with reference TRBV7-8 and TRBJ1-5 gives the whole variable domain GAGVSQSPRYKVAKRGQDVALRCDPISGHVSLFWYQQALGQGPEFLTYFQNEAQLDKSGLPSDRFFAERPEGSVSTLKIQRTQQEDSAVYLCASSHDREQPQHFGDGTRLSIL.

The CDR3 loop reads CASSTAGTHSNYGYTF. CDR3 nucleotides: TGCGCCAGCAGCACAGCCGGGACCCATTCTAACTATGGCTACACCTTC. The chain is built from TRBV5-1 and TRBJ1-2; a possible D gene is TRBD1 (5 bases). The germline V gene encodes CDR1 SGHRS and CDR2 YFSETQ. This CDR3 comprises 16 residues. The V and J ends lost 4 bases and 0 bases respectively, with 16 bases between them.

This clone has a single count. The chain combines TRBV19 with TRBJ1-5; D gene uncertain. The V gene lost 5 bases and the J gene lost 2 bases, with 4 bases spanning the gap. CDR1 is LNHDA and CDR2 is SQIVND in the germline V gene (reference sequence). The CDR3 consists of 12 residues. CDR3 DNA: TGTGCCAGTAGTGTTGGCAATCAGCCCCAGCATTTT. Translation gives CASSVGNQPQHF.

The chain combines TRBV9 with TRBJ2-7; D is unclear. Germline lookup yields CDR1 SGDLS and CDR2 YYNGEE. This CDR3 contains 13 residues. Between the trimmed V and J ends, which lost 0 bases and 6 bases, there was a span of 10 bases. The CDR3 spells CASSVGKGLEQYV. CDR3 bases: TGTGCCAGCAGCGTAGGGAAAGGGCTCGAGCAGTACGTC.

V and J are TRBV30 and TRBJ2-2; no reliable D call. The germline V gene encodes CDR1 GTSNPN and CDR2 SVGIG (reference sequence). Trimming removed 3 bases at V and 5 bases at J, with 4 bases between. CDR3 length: 11 amino acids. The CDR3 loop reads CAWRGTGELFF. The CDR3 nucleotides are TGTGCCTGGAGGGGTACCGGGGAGCTGTTTTTT.

The rearrangement uses TRBV4-1 and TRBJ1-2, with D possibly TRBD1 on 5 matching bases. The V end lost 1 base, the J end lost 5 bases, and 14 bases lay between the germline ends. This CDR3 comprises 15 residues. The germline V gene has CDR1 MGHRA and CDR2 YSYEKL. The chain's CDR3 is CASSQGGGVGYGYTF. CDR3 DNA: TGCGCCAGCAGCCAAGGGGGAGGGGTAGGGTATGGCTACACCTTC.

This clone was seen a single time. V and J are TRBV11-3 and TRBJ2-1; 7 bases fit TRBD2. Germline V gene sequence: CDR1 SGHNT, CDR2 YENEEA. V shed 4 bases, J shed 10 bases, and the junction held 4 bases outside the gene matches. This CDR3 is 12 amino acids long. The CDR3 loop reads CASSSGRGEQFF. The CDR3 DNA sequence: TGTGCCAGCAGCTCTGGGAGGGGAGAGCAGTTCTTC.

This rearrangement joins TRBV30 to TRBJ1-6; D unclear. Germline CDR1 is GTSNPN and CDR2 is SVGIG (reference sequence). There are 14 residues in the CDR3. V was shortened by 7 bases and J by 1 base, with 11 bases between the two germline ends. The CDR3 DNA is TGTGCCTTAAAGGGTTCTTCCTATAATTCACCCCTCCACTTT. Its translation is CALKGSSYNSPLHF.

The V call is TRBV7-6, the J call TRBJ1-4, with 8 bases lining up with TRBD1. Germline assignment: CDR1 SGHVS and CDR2 FNYEAQ. V shed 5 bases, J shed 3 bases, and the junction held 2 bases outside the gene matches. The CDR3 contains 14 residues. CDR3 in amino acids: CASSPGGPNEKLFF. The CDR3 bases are TGTGCCAGCAGCCCAGGGGGCCCTAATGAAAAACTGTTTTTT.

The chain is built from TRBV6-5 and TRBJ1-3; D unclear. The V end lost 6 bases, the J end lost 0 bases, and 9 bases lay between the germline ends. The germline CDR1 and CDR2 sequences are MNHEY and SVGAGI. The CDR3 totals 14 residues. This CDR3 reads CASRRESSGNTIYF. The CDR3 region has the DNA TGTGCCAGCAGGCGGGAGAGCTCTGGAAACACCATATATTTT.